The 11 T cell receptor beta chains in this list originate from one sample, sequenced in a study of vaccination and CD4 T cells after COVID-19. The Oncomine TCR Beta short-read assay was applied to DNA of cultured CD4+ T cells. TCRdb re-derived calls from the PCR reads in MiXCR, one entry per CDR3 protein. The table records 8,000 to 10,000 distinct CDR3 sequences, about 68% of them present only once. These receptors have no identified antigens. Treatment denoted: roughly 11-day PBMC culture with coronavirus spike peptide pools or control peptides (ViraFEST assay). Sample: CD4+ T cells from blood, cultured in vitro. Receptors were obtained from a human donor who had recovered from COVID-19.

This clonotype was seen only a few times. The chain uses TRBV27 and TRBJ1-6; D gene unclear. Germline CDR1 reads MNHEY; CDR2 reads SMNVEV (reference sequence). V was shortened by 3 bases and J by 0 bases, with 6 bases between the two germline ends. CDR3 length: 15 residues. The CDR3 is CASSLESSYNSPLHF. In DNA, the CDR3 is TGTGCCAGCAGTTTGGAGAGCTCCTATAATTCACCCCTCCACTTT.

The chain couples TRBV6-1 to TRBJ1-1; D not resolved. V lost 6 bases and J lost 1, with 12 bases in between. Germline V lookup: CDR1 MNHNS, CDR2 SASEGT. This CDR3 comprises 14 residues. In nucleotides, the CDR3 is TGTGCCAGCAGCTCTATAGGCAGGAACACTGAAGCTTTCTTT. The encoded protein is CASSSIGRNTEAFF.

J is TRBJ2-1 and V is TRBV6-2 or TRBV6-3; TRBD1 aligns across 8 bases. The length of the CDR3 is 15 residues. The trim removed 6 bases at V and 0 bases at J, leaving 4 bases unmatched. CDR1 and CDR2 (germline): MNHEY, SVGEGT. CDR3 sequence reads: CASRPTGGSYNEQFF. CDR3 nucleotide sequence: TGTGCCAGCAGACCCACAGGGGGCTCCTACAATGAGCAGTTCTTC.

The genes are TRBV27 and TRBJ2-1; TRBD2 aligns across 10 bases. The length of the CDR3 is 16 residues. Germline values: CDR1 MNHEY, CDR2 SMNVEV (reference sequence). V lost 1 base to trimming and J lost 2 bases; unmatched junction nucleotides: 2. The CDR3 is CASSLLTSGPYNEQFF. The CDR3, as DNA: TGTGCCAGCAGTTTATTGACTAGCGGGCCCTACAATGAGCAGTTCTTC.

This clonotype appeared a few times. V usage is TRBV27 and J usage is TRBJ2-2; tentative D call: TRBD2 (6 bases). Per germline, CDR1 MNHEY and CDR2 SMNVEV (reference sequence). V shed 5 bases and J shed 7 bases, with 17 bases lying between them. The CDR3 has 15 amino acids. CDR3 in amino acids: CASSPRRVEGGELFF. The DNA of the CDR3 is TGTGCCAGCAGTCCACGGCGGGTGGAGGGCGGGGAGCTGTTTTTT.

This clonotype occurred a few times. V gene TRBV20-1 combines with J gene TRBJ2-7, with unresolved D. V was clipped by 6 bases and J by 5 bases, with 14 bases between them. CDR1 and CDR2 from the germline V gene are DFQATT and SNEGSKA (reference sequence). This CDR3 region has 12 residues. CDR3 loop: CSAGSALDEQYF. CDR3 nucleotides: TGCAGTGCAGGCTCGGCTCTGGACGAGCAGTACTTC.

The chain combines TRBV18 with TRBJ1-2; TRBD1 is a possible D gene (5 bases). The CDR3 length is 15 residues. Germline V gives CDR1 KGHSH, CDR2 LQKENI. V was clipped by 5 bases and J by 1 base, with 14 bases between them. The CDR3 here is CASSFAIRDNYGYTF. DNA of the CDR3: TGTGCCAGCTCATTCGCGATCAGGGATAACTATGGCTACACCTTC.

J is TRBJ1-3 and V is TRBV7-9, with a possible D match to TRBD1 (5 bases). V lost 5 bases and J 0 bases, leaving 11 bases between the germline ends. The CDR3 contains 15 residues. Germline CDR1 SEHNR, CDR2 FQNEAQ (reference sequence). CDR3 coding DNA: TGTGCCAGCAGCGCACAGGATAGCTCTGGAAACACCATATATTTT. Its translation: CASSAQDSSGNTIYF.

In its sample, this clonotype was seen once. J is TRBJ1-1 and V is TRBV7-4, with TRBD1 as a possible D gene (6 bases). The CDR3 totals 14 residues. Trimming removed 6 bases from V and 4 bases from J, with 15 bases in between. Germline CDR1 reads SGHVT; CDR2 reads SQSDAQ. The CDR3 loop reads CASSLQGLGTEAFF. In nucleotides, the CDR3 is TGTGCCAGCAGTTTACAGGGTTTGGGCACTGAAGCTTTCTTT. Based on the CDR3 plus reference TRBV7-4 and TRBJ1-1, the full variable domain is GAGVSQSPRYKVAKRGRDVALRCDSISGHVTLYWYRQTLGQGSEVLTYSQSDAQRDKSGRPSGRFSAERPERSVSTLKIQRTEQGDSAVYLCASSLQGLGTEAFFGQGTRLTVV.

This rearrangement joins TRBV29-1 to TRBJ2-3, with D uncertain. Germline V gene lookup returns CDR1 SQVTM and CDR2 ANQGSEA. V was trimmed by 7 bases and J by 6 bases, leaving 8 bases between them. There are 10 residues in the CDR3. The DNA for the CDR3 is TGCAGCGGCTCTCGCGATACGCAGTATTTT. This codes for CSGSRDTQYF.

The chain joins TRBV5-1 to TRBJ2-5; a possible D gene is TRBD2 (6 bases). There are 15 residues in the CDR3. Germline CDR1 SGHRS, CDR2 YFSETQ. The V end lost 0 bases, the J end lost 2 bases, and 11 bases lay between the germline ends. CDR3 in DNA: TGCGCCAGCAGCTTGGGTGGGACTGCTCAAGAGACCCAGTACTTC. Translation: CASSLGGTAQETQYF.